Listed below are T cell receptor beta chains from one sample, sequenced in a study of OX40 agonist ivuxolimab in advanced cancers. Profiling relied on immunoSEQ multiplex PCR, and the TCRdb table lists in-frame clones only, not all of them. The table has 65,000 to 100,000 clones, 90% seen once. The material sequenced was CD4+ or CD8+ T cells sorted from blood, taken in a trial of the OX40 agonist ivuxolimab. The receptor set was obtained from an adult with an advanced solid tumor such as melanoma, head and neck, liver or kidney cancer. CDR3s include the opening cysteine and the closing phenylalanine or tryptophan. The order of the fields is CDR3 protein, CDR3 DNA, V gene, D gene, J gene, clone size. D genes are given only for firm matches. Part of the rows lack a size; the others show once, few, many or a class for expanded clones.

cdr3_aa: CAWSGQGGNYGYTF
cdr3_nt: TGTGCCTGGAGTGGACAGGGGGGTAACTATGGCTACACCTTC
v_call: TRBV30
d_call: TRBD1
j_call: TRBJ1-2
clone_size: -

cdr3_aa: CASSRDTHSYEQYF
cdr3_nt: TGTGCCAGCTCACGGGACACACACTCCTACGAGCAGTACTTC
v_call: TRBV18
d_call: -
j_call: TRBJ2-7
clone_size: -

cdr3_aa: CASSPMSGNTIYF
cdr3_nt: TGTGCCAGCTCCCCTATGAGCGGAAACACCATATATTTT
v_call: TRBV18
d_call: -
j_call: TRBJ1-3
clone_size: -

cdr3_aa: CASSGSGGLQPNTEAFF
cdr3_nt: TGTGCCAGCAGTGGTTCCGGAGGACTCCAACCGAACACTGAAGCTTTCTTT
v_call: TRBV6-1
d_call: -
j_call: TRBJ1-1
clone_size: -

cdr3_aa: CASSDRSSYNSPLHF
cdr3_nt: TGTGCCAGCAGTGACAGGAGCTCCTATAATTCACCCCTCCACTTT
v_call: TRBV6-1
d_call: -
j_call: TRBJ1-6
clone_size: -

cdr3_aa: CASSYPPDRGPPGELFF
cdr3_nt: TGTGCCAGCAGCTACCCTCCCGACAGGGGACCCCCCGGGGAGCTGTTTTTT
v_call: TRBV7-8
d_call: TRBD1
j_call: TRBJ2-2
clone_size: -

cdr3_aa: CASSLEENTEAFF
cdr3_nt: TGTGCCAGCAGCTTAGAAGAGAACACTGAAGCTTTCTTT
v_call: TRBV7-9
d_call: -
j_call: TRBJ1-1
clone_size: -

cdr3_aa: CASSAVIGNSPLHF
cdr3_nt: TGTGCCAGCAGCGCGGTTATAGGAAATTCACCCCTCCACTTT
v_call: TRBV7-9
d_call: -
j_call: TRBJ1-6
clone_size: -

cdr3_aa: CASSLIVGSVTEAFF
cdr3_nt: TGCGCCAGCAGCTTGATTGTAGGGAGTGTCACTGAAGCTTTCTTT
v_call: TRBV5-1
d_call: -
j_call: TRBJ1-1
clone_size: -

cdr3_aa: CASSEEGGTNTGELFF
cdr3_nt: TGTGCCAGCAGTGAAGAGGGGGGAACGAACACCGGGGAGCTGTTTTTT
v_call: TRBV25-1
d_call: -
j_call: TRBJ2-2
clone_size: -

cdr3_aa: CASTSVSGALYEQYF
cdr3_nt: TGTGCCAGCACCTCGGTCTCAGGGGCCCTCTACGAGCAGTACTTC
v_call: TRBV27
d_call: -
j_call: TRBJ2-7
clone_size: -

cdr3_aa: CASSEYWAGNEQFF
cdr3_nt: TGTGCCAGCAGTGAATATTGGGCTGGGAATGAGCAGTTCTTC
v_call: TRBV2
d_call: -
j_call: TRBJ2-1
clone_size: -

cdr3_aa: CASSLRLINSPLHF
cdr3_nt: TGTGCCAGCAGCTTAAGGCTCATCAATTCACCCCTCCACTTT
v_call: TRBV7-8
d_call: -
j_call: TRBJ1-6
clone_size: -

cdr3_aa: CASSRDRRRPNEQFF
cdr3_nt: TGTGCCAGCAGCCGAGACAGGAGAAGGCCTAATGAGCAGTTCTTC
v_call: TRBV5-4
d_call: -
j_call: TRBJ2-1
clone_size: once

cdr3_aa: CASSSGTATNYGYTF
cdr3_nt: TGTGCCAGCAGCAGTGGGACAGCCACTAACTATGGCTACACCTTC
v_call: TRBV7-8
d_call: TRBD1
j_call: TRBJ1-2
clone_size: -

cdr3_aa: CASSPGYTGGGSEAFF
cdr3_nt: TGTGCCAGCAGCCCCGGCTACACAGGGGGCGGATCTGAAGCTTTCTTT
v_call: TRBV11-2
d_call: TRBD1
j_call: TRBJ1-1
clone_size: -

cdr3_aa: CASSPGQGNTIYF
cdr3_nt: TGTGCCAGCAGCCCGGGACAGGGAAACACCATATATTTT
v_call: TRBV11-2
d_call: TRBD1
j_call: TRBJ1-3
clone_size: -

cdr3_aa: CASSTTGGGETQYF
cdr3_nt: TGTGCCAGCAGCACAACAGGGGGCGGGGAGACCCAGTACTTC
v_call: TRBV7-9
d_call: TRBD1
j_call: TRBJ2-5
clone_size: -

cdr3_aa: CASSEAGRSNQPQHF
cdr3_nt: TGTGCCAGCAGTGAAGCGGGACGGAGCAATCAGCCCCAGCATTTT
v_call: TRBV2
d_call: -
j_call: TRBJ1-5
clone_size: -

cdr3_aa: CATNGQLSNQPQHF
cdr3_nt: TGTGCCACTAACGGACAGCTTAGCAATCAGCCCCAGCATTTT
v_call: TRBV19
d_call: -
j_call: TRBJ1-5
clone_size: -

cdr3_aa: CASRSGTANGGELFF
cdr3_nt: TGTGCTAGCAGATCCGGGACAGCTAACGGCGGGGAGCTGTTTTTT
v_call: TRBV7-7
d_call: TRBD1
j_call: TRBJ2-2
clone_size: -

cdr3_aa: CASSVDTVNTEAFF
cdr3_nt: TGTGCCAGCAGCGTTGACACTGTAAACACTGAAGCTTTCTTT
v_call: TRBV9
d_call: -
j_call: TRBJ1-1
clone_size: -

cdr3_aa: CASSSGTLSTEAFF
cdr3_nt: TGCGCCAGCAGCTCCGGGACACTTAGTACTGAAGCTTTCTTT
v_call: TRBV5-1
d_call: -
j_call: TRBJ1-1
clone_size: -

cdr3_aa: CASSLGLRGVTDTQYF
cdr3_nt: TGCGCCAGCAGCTTGGGTCTCAGGGGAGTCACAGATACGCAGTATTTT
v_call: TRBV5-1
d_call: -
j_call: TRBJ2-3
clone_size: -

cdr3_aa: CASSTLETGNNNEQFF
cdr3_nt: TGCGCCAGCAGCACGTTGGAGACAGGGAACAACAATGAGCAGTTCTTC
v_call: TRBV5-1
d_call: TRBD1
j_call: TRBJ2-1
clone_size: -

cdr3_aa: CASSGTPGILYGYTF
cdr3_nt: TGTGCCAGCAGCGGAACCCCAGGGATATTATATGGCTACACCTTC
v_call: TRBV21-1
d_call: -
j_call: TRBJ1-2
clone_size: -

cdr3_aa: CASSPGSTEAFF
cdr3_nt: TGTGCCAGCAGTCCAGGGAGCACTGAAGCTTTCTTT
v_call: TRBV6-5
d_call: -
j_call: TRBJ1-1
clone_size: once

cdr3_aa: CASSTTGSTEAFF
cdr3_nt: TGTGCCAGTAGCACAACAGGGTCCACTGAAGCTTTCTTT
v_call: TRBV19
d_call: -
j_call: TRBJ1-1
clone_size: -

cdr3_aa: CASSLGRVGQPNEKLFF
cdr3_nt: TGTGCCAGCAGCTTAGGAAGGGTTGGACAGCCTAATGAAAAACTGTTTTTT
v_call: TRBV7-9
d_call: -
j_call: TRBJ1-4
clone_size: -

cdr3_aa: CASSYPRGTEAFF
cdr3_nt: TGTGCCAGCAGTTACCCCCGCGGAACTGAAGCTTTCTTT
v_call: TRBV6-6
d_call: -
j_call: TRBJ1-1
clone_size: -

cdr3_aa: CASSLDPNRNQPQHF
cdr3_nt: TGTGCCAGCAGCTTAGATCCTAATAGAAATCAGCCCCAGCATTTT
v_call: TRBV11-2
d_call: -
j_call: TRBJ1-5
clone_size: -

cdr3_aa: CASSWDRGTGELFF
cdr3_nt: TGCGCCAGCAGCTGGGACAGAGGCACCGGGGAGCTGTTTTTT
v_call: TRBV5-1
d_call: TRBD1
j_call: TRBJ2-2
clone_size: once

cdr3_aa: CASSPGQLNGYTF
cdr3_nt: TGCGCCAGCAGCCCCGGACAACTGAATGGCTACACCTTC
v_call: TRBV5-1
d_call: -
j_call: TRBJ1-2
clone_size: -

cdr3_aa: CASSEGATEAFF
cdr3_nt: TGTGCCAGCTCTGAGGGGGCCACTGAAGCTTTCTTT
v_call: TRBV18
d_call: TRBD1
j_call: TRBJ1-1
clone_size: -

cdr3_aa: CASSSRVRGNQPQHF
cdr3_nt: TGTGCCAGCAGTAGTAGGGTGCGGGGCAATCAGCCCCAGCATTTT
v_call: TRBV7-8
d_call: -
j_call: TRBJ1-5
clone_size: -

cdr3_aa: CASSQVEAPLDGTGKNYGYTF
cdr3_nt: TGCGCCAGCAGCCAAGTTGAGGCCCCGCTCGATGGGACAGGGAAAAACTATGGCTACACCTTC
v_call: TRBV4-1
d_call: TRBD1
j_call: TRBJ1-2
clone_size: -

cdr3_aa: CACNYGRGRITEKLFF
cdr3_nt: TGTGCCTGCAATTATGGGCGAGGACGGATAACGGAAAAACTGTTTTTT
v_call: TRBV30
d_call: -
j_call: TRBJ1-4
clone_size: -

cdr3_aa: CASSPDGNNNYGYTF
cdr3_nt: TGCGCCAGCAGCCCAGACGGGAACAATAACTATGGCTACACCTTC
v_call: TRBV5-1
d_call: -
j_call: TRBJ1-2
clone_size: -

cdr3_aa: CASGAGYGYTF
cdr3_nt: TGTGCCAGCGGGGCAGGGTATGGCTACACCTTC
v_call: TRBV6-5
d_call: -
j_call: TRBJ1-2
clone_size: -

cdr3_aa: CASSIARDGRYTEAFF
cdr3_nt: TGTGCCAGTAGTATAGCGAGGGACGGACGATACACTGAAGCTTTCTTT
v_call: TRBV19
d_call: -
j_call: TRBJ1-1
clone_size: -

cdr3_aa: CASSMGDSPYGYTF
cdr3_nt: TGTGCCAGTAGTATGGGGGACAGTCCTTATGGCTACACCTTC
v_call: TRBV19
d_call: TRBD1
j_call: TRBJ1-2
clone_size: -

cdr3_aa: CASSQDPGEAGGHYEQFF
cdr3_nt: TGCGCCAGCAGCCAAGATCCAGGAGAAGCGGGGGGGCACTATGAGCAGTTCTTC
v_call: TRBV4-1
d_call: TRBD2
j_call: TRBJ2-1
clone_size: -

cdr3_aa: CASRLAIYKGNTIYF
cdr3_nt: TGTGCAAGTCGCTTAGCTATCTATAAGGGCAACACCATATATTTT
v_call: TRBV12-2
d_call: -
j_call: TRBJ1-3
clone_size: -

cdr3_aa: CASSQETGEDTQYF
cdr3_nt: TGTGCCAGCTCACAAGAGACAGGGGAGGATACGCAGTATTTT
v_call: TRBV18
d_call: TRBD1
j_call: TRBJ2-3
clone_size: -

cdr3_aa: CATGPGTGNSPLHF
cdr3_nt: TGTGCCACCGGCCCCGGGACAGGGAATTCACCCCTCCACTTT
v_call: TRBV19
d_call: TRBD1
j_call: TRBJ1-6
clone_size: -

cdr3_aa: CASTRQGSYEQYF
cdr3_nt: TGTGCCAGCACCCGACAGGGAAGCTACGAGCAGTACTTC
v_call: TRBV5-4
d_call: TRBD1
j_call: TRBJ2-7
clone_size: -

cdr3_aa: CASSLGGPGPNYGYTF
cdr3_nt: TGTGCCAGCAGCTTAGGCGGCCCAGGGCCTAACTATGGCTACACCTTC
v_call: TRBV7-8
d_call: -
j_call: TRBJ1-2
clone_size: -

cdr3_aa: CASSFPNSPLHF
cdr3_nt: TGCGCCAGCAGCTTCCCGAATTCACCCCTCCACTTT
v_call: TRBV5-1
d_call: -
j_call: TRBJ1-6
clone_size: few

cdr3_aa: CASSVGVGTDTQYF
cdr3_nt: TGTGCCAGCAGCGTAGGAGTCGGCACAGATACGCAGTATTTT
v_call: TRBV9
d_call: -
j_call: TRBJ2-3
clone_size: -

cdr3_aa: CASSSNRGLLDLHF
cdr3_nt: TGTGCCAGCAGCTCGAACAGGGGGCTGCTAGACCTCCACTTT
v_call: TRBV7-2
d_call: TRBD1
j_call: TRBJ1-6
clone_size: -

cdr3_aa: CASSFRGWGGELFF
cdr3_nt: TGTGCCAGCAGTTTCCGAGGGTGGGGCGGGGAGCTGTTTTTT
v_call: TRBV28
d_call: -
j_call: TRBJ2-2
clone_size: -

cdr3_aa: CASMIQGRGEQFF
cdr3_nt: TGTGCCAGCATGATCCAGGGTCGGGGTGAGCAGTTCTTC
v_call: TRBV2
d_call: -
j_call: TRBJ2-1
clone_size: once

cdr3_aa: CAWSFRTGTGIQPQHF
cdr3_nt: TGTGCCTGGAGTTTTCGCACCGGGACAGGGATTCAGCCCCAGCATTTT
v_call: TRBV30
d_call: TRBD1
j_call: TRBJ1-5
clone_size: -

cdr3_aa: CASTGPLGTEAFF
cdr3_nt: TGTGCCAGCACCGGGCCACTTGGGACTGAAGCTTTCTTT
v_call: TRBV28
d_call: -
j_call: TRBJ1-1
clone_size: -